The 9 T cell receptor beta chains given below trace back to one sample, sequenced in a study of early T cells in non-severe SARS-CoV-2 infection. TCRdb re-analysed the 5' RACE reads in MiXCR, keeping a single row per CDR3 protein. Of 54,000 or so distinct CDR3 sequences in the sample, roughly 12% were seen once. Material: whole blood. The receptors derive from an adult who was a healthcare worker with PCR-confirmed SARS-CoV-2 infection or an uninfected control (not recorded which).

The chain joins TRBV7-9 to TRBJ1-1; D gene ambiguous. V gave up 5 bases and J gave up 0 bases, with 16 bases separating them. CDR3 length equals 16 residues. The germline CDR1 and CDR2 sequences are SEHNR and FQNEAQ (reference sequence). This chain's CDR3 is CASSPNVGNMNTEAFF. The DNA for the CDR3 is TGTGCCAGCAGCCCGAACGTAGGGAATATGAACACTGAAGCTTTCTTT.

In its sample, this clonotype was seen a few times. The chain uses TRBV12-3 or TRBV12-4 and TRBJ1-2; D unclear. The CDR3 has 13 amino acids. Deletions cut 2 bases from V and 3 bases from J, with 7 bases between. Written as DNA, the CDR3 is TGTGCCAGCAGTTTATACTTCTACTATGGCTACACCTTC. Amino acids: CASSLYFYYGYTF.

This chain uses TRBV19 with TRBJ2-5; 14 nucleotides line up with TRBD2. The V gene end was trimmed by 3 bases and the J gene end by 3 bases; junction bases not matched to a gene: 6. Germline values: CDR1 LNHDA, CDR2 SQIVND (reference sequence). The CDR3 loop spans 17 amino acids. The CDR3 reads CASSILGTSGGKETQYF. CDR3 DNA sequence: TGTGCCAGTAGTATCCTCGGGACTAGCGGGGGCAAAGAGACCCAGTACTTC.

The V call is TRBV12-3 or TRBV12-4, the J call TRBJ2-2; tentatively, D is TRBD1 (6 bases). V lost 3 bases and J lost 0, with 11 bases in between. The CDR3 covers 16 residues. The CDR3 protein is CASSFDRTANTGELFF. The CDR3 nucleotides are TGTGCCAGCAGTTTTGACAGGACAGCGAACACCGGGGAGCTGTTTTTT.

Only a few counts were recorded for this clonotype. This chain links TRBV5-4 with TRBJ2-5; D might be TRBD1 (6 bases). This CDR3 region has 13 residues. Deletions cut 6 bases from V and 3 bases from J, with 12 bases between. Germline CDR1 is SGHNT and CDR2 is YYREEE (reference sequence). CDR3 region: CASTVTGKETQYF. The CDR3 DNA sequence: TGTGCCAGCACCGTCACAGGGAAAGAGACCCAGTACTTC.

This chain links TRBV2 with TRBJ2-5; the D is unclear. The length of the CDR3 is 13 residues. Germline V gene sequence: CDR1 SNHLY, CDR2 FYNNEI. Trimming took 2 bases from V and 5 from J, leaving 9 bases between them. The CDR3 region is CASSEPVGETQYF. The CDR3 DNA follows: TGTGCCAGCAGTGAACCAGTCGGGGAGACCCAGTACTTC.

In this sample, this clonotype turned up a few times. The V call is TRBV6-2 or TRBV6-3, the J call TRBJ1-1; D might be TRBD1 (6 bases). CDR3 length: 15 residues. Deletions cut 7 bases from V and 4 bases from J, with 19 bases between. CDR1 and CDR2 from the germline V gene are MNHEY and SVGEGT. The CDR3, as DNA: TGTGCCAGCACGCCCCAGGCAGGGGCGGGCACTGAAGCTTTCTTT. Its protein is CASTPQAGAGTEAFF.

The genes are TRBV7-2 and TRBJ2-2; 14 nucleotides line up with TRBD2. The CDR3 has 19 residues. V shed 5 bases and J 0 bases; nucleotides not matched to a gene: 8. Germline V gene data show CDR1 as SGHTA and CDR2 as FQGNSA. DNA for the CDR3: TGTGCCAGCAGCCCGAGACTAGCGGGAGGGGCCTCGAACACCGGGGAGCTGTTTTTT. This gives the protein CASSPRLAGGASNTGELFF.

This clonotype was found many times. This chain uses TRBV20-1 with TRBJ2-7; 9 bases line up with TRBD2. The CDR3 covers 14 residues. Per germline, CDR1 DFQATT and CDR2 SNEGSKA (reference sequence). Losses at the gene ends were 6 bases for V and 2 bases for J; bases not matched to a gene: 8. The CDR3 reads CSASRGGAPYEQYF. In DNA form, the CDR3 reads TGCAGTGCATCTCGCGGGGGGGCCCCCTACGAGCAGTACTTC.